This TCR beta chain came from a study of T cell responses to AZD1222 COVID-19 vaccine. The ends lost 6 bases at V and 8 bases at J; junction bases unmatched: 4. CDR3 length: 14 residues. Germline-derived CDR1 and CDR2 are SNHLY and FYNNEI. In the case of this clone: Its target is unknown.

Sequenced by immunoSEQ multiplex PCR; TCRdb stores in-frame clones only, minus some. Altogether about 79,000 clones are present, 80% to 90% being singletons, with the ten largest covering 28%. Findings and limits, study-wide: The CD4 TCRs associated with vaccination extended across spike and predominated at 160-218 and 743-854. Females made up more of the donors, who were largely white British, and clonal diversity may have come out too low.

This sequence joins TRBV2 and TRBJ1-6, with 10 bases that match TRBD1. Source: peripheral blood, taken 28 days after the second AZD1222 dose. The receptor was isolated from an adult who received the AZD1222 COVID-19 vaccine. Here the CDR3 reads CASRQGTGDSPLHF. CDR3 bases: TGTGCCAGCAGGCAGGGGACAGGGGATTCACCCCTCCACTTT.